These 23 T cell receptor beta chains came from one sample sequenced in a study of blood T cell repertoires in COVID-19. The table came from immunoSEQ multiplex PCR; TCRdb's copy has only in-frame clones and leaves some out. The sample has tens of thousands of clones; 65% to 90% are singletons. The sample taken for sequencing was peripheral blood. These receptors were collected from a woman aged 55-75 years with acute or convalescent COVID-19.

J is TRBJ2-3 and V is TRBV5-1, with 10 nucleotides matching TRBD2. CDR1 and CDR2 (germline): SGHRS, YFSETQ. V shed 1 base, J shed 2 bases, and the junction held 13 bases outside the gene matches. The CDR3 extends over 19 amino acids. CDR3 sequence (DNA): TGCGCCAGCAGCTTGATCCCCCAGCGGGGGGGCCAATACACAGATACGCAGTATTTT. It encodes CASSLIPQRGGQYTDTQYF.

The chain joins TRBV10-3 to TRBJ2-2; 9 bases are a match to TRBD1. After removal of 7 bases from V and 3 bases from J, the junction contained 6 bases not matched to a gene. Germline V gene data show CDR1 as ENHRY and CDR2 as SYGVKD. The length of the CDR3 is 15 residues. The CDR3 bases are TGTGCCATCACCTCCGGACAGGGGTACACCGGGGAGCTGTTTTTT. Encoded protein: CAITSGQGYTGELFF.

The chain links TRBV9 to TRBJ1-6; 8 bases align to TRBD1. V was pared by 4 bases and J by 10 bases, with 4 bases of the junction left unmatched. Germline loops: CDR1 SGDLS, CDR2 YYNGEE. This CDR3 comprises 13 residues. The CDR3: CASSPRQGSPLHF. CDR3 DNA: TGTGCCAGCAGCCCTCGACAGGGGTCACCCCTCCACTTT.

This clone was counted once. This rearrangement joins TRBV30 to TRBJ2-1; D possibly corresponds to TRBD2 (5 bases). The CDR3 contains 13 residues. The ends were cut back, 4 bases at V and 5 bases at J, with 12 bases in the middle. Looked up from germline, CDR1 is GTSNPN and CDR2 is SVGIG (reference sequence). CDR3 sequence (DNA): TGTGCCTGGAATACGGGATCCAACAATGAGCAGTTCTTC. It encodes CAWNTGSNNEQFF.

The rearrangement links TRBV5-1 to TRBJ1-3, with D perhaps matching TRBD1 (5 bases). The CDR3 runs to 14 residues. Germline CDR1 and CDR2: SGHRS and YFSETQ. V shed 4 bases and J shed 3 bases, with 11 bases lying between them. As DNA, the CDR3 is TGCGCCAGCAGCCCGGAGCAGGGTGGAAACACCATATATTTT. Encoded protein: CASSPEQGGNTIYF.

This clone was picked up one time. The rearrangement uses TRBV18 and TRBJ2-3, with TRBD1 as a possible D gene (5 bases). The CDR3 runs to 14 residues. Trimming removed 3 bases from V and 3 bases from J, with 10 bases in between. The germline CDR1 and CDR2 sequences are KGHSH and LQKENI. CDR3 in amino acids: CASSPGAGTDTQYF. The CDR3 DNA is TGTGCCAGCTCACCCGGAGCAGGGACAGATACGCAGTATTTT.

The chain is built from TRBV12-3 or TRBV12-4 and TRBJ2-7, with D possibly being TRBD1 (5 bases). This CDR3 is built from 13 residues. The V end was cut by 4 bases, the J end by 0 bases, with 7 bases between. The CDR3 coding sequence is TGTGCCAGCAGTTGGGGCACCTCCTACGAGCAGTACTTC. Encoded protein: CASSWGTSYEQYF.

The chain couples TRBV6-5 to TRBJ1-5, with 8 bases aligning to TRBD1. With V trimmed by 9 bases and J by 7 bases, 2 bases remained unmatched. The CDR3 is 11 amino acids. The V gene's germline CDR1 is MNHEY and CDR2 SVGAGI. CDR3 amino acids: CARNRGQPQHF. For the CDR3, the DNA is TGTGCCAGAAACAGGGGGCAGCCCCAGCATTTT.

The CDR3 spells CASSLGGRGGSNQPQHF. CDR3 bases: TGTGCCAGCAGCTTAGGGGGTCGGGGAGGGAGCAATCAGCCCCAGCATTTT. The chain is built from TRBV7-2 and TRBJ1-5; no definite D call. This CDR3 has 17 amino acids. Between the trimmed V and J ends, which lost 1 base and 1 base, there was a span of 14 bases. Germline V gene lookup returns CDR1 SGHTA and CDR2 FQGNSA.

The chain is built from TRBV9 and TRBJ2-1; 8 bases match TRBD1. This CDR3 comprises 14 residues. V was clipped by 2 bases and J by 6 bases; unmatched bases: 4. Germline V lookup: CDR1 SGDLS, CDR2 YYNGEE. In DNA form, the CDR3 reads TGTGCCAGCAGCGTGGGGGGACAGGCCAATGAGCAGTTCTTC. As protein: CASSVGGQANEQFF.

The chain uses TRBV2 and TRBJ2-3; TRBD2 agrees at 11 bases. Germline CDR1 and CDR2: SNHLY and FYNNEI. This CDR3 has 14 residues. J was trimmed by 5 bases and V by 6 bases; bases with no gene match: 4. CDR3 region: CASRIAGGEDTQYF. The CDR3 DNA follows: TGTGCCAGCAGGATAGCGGGGGGGGAAGATACGCAGTATTTT.

The J gene is TRBJ1-3, the V gene TRBV7-2; 11 bases fit TRBD1. J gave up 1 base and V 2 bases, and 7 bases lay outside the gene matches. Germline V gives CDR1 SGHTA, CDR2 FQGNSA. This CDR3 spans 18 amino acids. CDR3 region: CASSLRPGQGGSGNTIYF. The CDR3 region has the DNA TGTGCCAGCAGCTTAAGGCCGGGACAGGGGGGGTCTGGAAACACCATATATTTT.

This clone appeared once. This rearrangement joins TRBV11-2 to TRBJ2-7; 7 positions agree with TRBD1. Trimming cost V 2 bases and J 6 bases; bases outside gene matches: 1. The CDR3 loop spans 12 amino acids. Germline values: CDR1 SGHAT, CDR2 FQNNGV. The chain's CDR3 is CASSLPGGEQYF. In DNA, the CDR3 is TGTGCCAGCAGCTTACCAGGGGGCGAGCAGTACTTC. The full variable domain, rest sourced from reference TRBV11-2 and TRBJ2-7, is EAGVAQSPRYKIIEKRQSVAFWCNPISGHATLYWYQQILGQGPKLLIQFQNNGVVDDSQLPKDRFSAERLKGVDSTLKIQPAKLEDSAVYLCASSLPGGEQYFGPGTRLTVT.

The rearrangement links TRBV19 to TRBJ1-5, with 7 bases matching TRBD1. This CDR3 has 15 residues. CDR1 LNHDA and CDR2 SQIVND come from the germline V gene (reference sequence). The V gene end was trimmed by 6 bases and the J gene end by 0 bases; junction bases not matched to a gene: 5. CDR3 DNA: TGTGCCAGTAGCCCCACAGGGGATAGCAATCAGCCCCAGCATTTT. This translates into CASSPTGDSNQPQHF.

The gene calls are TRBV5-1 and TRBJ2-1, with D perhaps TRBD2 (6 bases). This CDR3 has 15 residues. Germline CDR1 SGHRS, CDR2 YFSETQ. Trimming left V 4 bases short and J 2 bases short, with 13 bases between. CDR3 protein: CASSQGVAAYNEQFF. In nucleotides, the CDR3 is TGCGCCAGCAGCCAGGGTGTAGCGGCCTACAATGAGCAGTTCTTC.

The chain has TRBV18 and TRBJ1-3, with a weak D call TRBD1 (5 bases). Per germline, CDR1 KGHSH and CDR2 LQKENI. V was trimmed by 1 base and J by 1 base, leaving 8 bases between them. CDR3 size: 15 residues. As DNA, the CDR3 is TGTGCCAGCTCACCACAGGGGATTTCTGGAAACACCATATATTTT. It translates to CASSPQGISGNTIYF.

V is TRBV2 and J is TRBJ2-3, with D unclear. CDR3 length: 15 amino acids. Germline V gives CDR1 SNHLY, CDR2 FYNNEI. Between the trimmed V and J ends, which lost 1 base and 0 bases, there was a span of 8 bases. In DNA, the CDR3 is TGTGCCAGCAGTGAAGGGCCCCCTAGCACAGATACGCAGTATTTT. Translation: CASSEGPPSTDTQYF.

The chain recombines TRBV7-3 with TRBJ2-2; D is ambiguous. Trimming removed 6 bases from V and 5 bases from J, with 7 bases in between. In germline, CDR1 is SGHTA, CDR2 FQGTGA. The CDR3 has 12 residues. This CDR3 reads CASSRNTGELFF. The CDR3 bases are TGTGCCAGCAGTCGTAATACCGGGGAGCTGTTTTTT.

This clone has just a few counts. The chain employs TRBV6-5 and TRBJ2-7, with TRBD1 matching 10 bases. The germline CDR1 and CDR2 sequences are MNHEY and SVGAGI. The V gene end was trimmed by 7 bases and the J gene end by 5 bases; junction bases not matched to a gene: 11. The length of the CDR3 is 15 residues. The CDR3 DNA reads as TGTGCCAGCATCCCATCACCGGGACAGGGGAACGAGCAGTACTTC. Translating it yields CASIPSPGQGNEQYF.

This clone appeared a single time. The V call is TRBV5-1, the J call TRBJ2-7, with D possibly TRBD2 on 5 matching bases. The CDR3 is 14 residues long. Trimming removed 4 bases at V and 4 bases at J, with 15 bases between. Per germline, CDR1 SGHRS and CDR2 YFSETQ. The CDR3 protein is CASSPGELSYEQYF. For the CDR3, the DNA is TGCGCCAGCAGCCCCGGGGAATTATCGTACGAGCAGTACTTC.

There are a few counts of this clone. This chain uses TRBV12-3 or TRBV12-4 with TRBJ1-1; D gene uncertain. This CDR3 contains 13 residues. V was clipped by 2 bases and J by 10 bases, with 14 bases between them. The CDR3 here is CASSLSTGKRAFF. DNA for the CDR3: TGTGCCAGCAGTTTATCAACCGGGAAGAGAGCTTTCTTT.

The chain has TRBV9 and TRBJ1-6; 7 positions match TRBD1. CDR3 length: 14 amino acids. After removal of 4 bases from V and 5 bases from J, the junction contained 3 bases not matched to a gene. From germline, CDR1 is SGDLS and CDR2 YYNGEE. In nucleotides, the CDR3 is TGTGCCAGCAGCAACGACAGGGATAATTCACCCCTCCACTTT. As protein: CASSNDRDNSPLHF.

The chain carries TRBV7-9 and TRBJ1-4; D is perhaps TRBD1 (5 bases). The V gene's germline CDR1 is SEHNR and CDR2 FQNEAQ (reference sequence). V was trimmed by 2 bases and J by 3 bases, leaving 7 bases between them. The CDR3 loop spans 14 amino acids. The CDR3 DNA reads as TGTGCCAGCAGCTTACGGGGGTCTAATGAAAAACTGTTTTTT. Protein product: CASSLRGSNEKLFF.